This T cell receptor beta chain was captured by sequencing in a study of CD4 T cells in relation to SARS-CoV-2 and coronaviruses. Across the study: Negative control cultures got HIV-1 Nef peptides or no peptide.

For this clone: What it binds is not known.

Findings of the study overall: Compared with monoreactive clones, crossreactive clones showed significantly weaker SARS-CoV-2 expansion. The cross-reactivity analysis covered only spike protein, not other viral proteins.

Profiling relied on immunoSEQ multiplex PCR, and the TCRdb table lists in-frame clones only, not all of them. The sample records 30,000 or so clones, around 78% being singletons. Before the COVID-19 pandemic, during about 2011-2019, CD4+ T cells were taken from unexposed donors. After roughly ten days of culture, CD4+ T cells were isolated. Cells permitting, SARS-CoV-2 S/N and four cold-coronavirus spikes were tested on unexposed-donor CD4+ T cells. V lost 7 bases, J lost 5 bases, and 19 bases lay in between. Germline CDR1 reads SGHRS; CDR2 reads YFSETQ. The CDR3 extends over 14 amino acids. Sequences were obtained from CD4+ T cells from PBMCs, cultured in vitro. This receptor was taken from a human donor in good health. The chain employs TRBV5-1 and TRBJ2-7, with D possibly called TRBD1 or TRBD2 (7 bases each). The CDR3 loop reads CASAPGGGQDEQYF. The CDR3 DNA follows: TGCGCCAGCGCCCCGGGGGGCGGACAGGACGAGCAGTACTTC.